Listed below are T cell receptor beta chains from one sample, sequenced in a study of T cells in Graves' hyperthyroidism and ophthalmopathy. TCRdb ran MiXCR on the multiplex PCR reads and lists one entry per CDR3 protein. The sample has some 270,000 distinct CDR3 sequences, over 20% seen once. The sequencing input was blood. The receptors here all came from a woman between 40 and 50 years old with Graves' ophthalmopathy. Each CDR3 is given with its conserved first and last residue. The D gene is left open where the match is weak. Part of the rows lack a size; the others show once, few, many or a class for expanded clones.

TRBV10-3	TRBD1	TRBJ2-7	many	TGTGCCATCGGATCCGACAGGGGGACCTACGAGCAGTACTTC	CAIGSDRGTYEQYF
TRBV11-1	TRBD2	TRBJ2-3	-	TGTGCCACCTCCTCCGGACTAGCGACAAACGGGGCAGATACGCAGTATTTT	CATSSGLATNGADTQYF
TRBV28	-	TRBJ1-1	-	TGTGCCAGCAGTATAGAAGGGGCGCTGATCACTGAAGCTTTCTTT	CASSIEGALITEAFF
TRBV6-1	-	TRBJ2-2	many	TGTGCCAGCAGTGTGGACGCCGGGGAGCTGTTTTTT	CASSVDAGELFF
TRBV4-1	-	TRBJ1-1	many	TGCGCCAGCAGCGCCGCCCAGGGAAACACTGAAGCTTTCTTT	CASSAAQGNTEAFF
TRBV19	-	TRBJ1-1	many	TGTGCCAGTAGTATAACGGGCGGGGGGAAAAAAGAAGCTTTCTTT	CASSITGGGKKEAFF
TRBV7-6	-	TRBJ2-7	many	TGTGCCAGCAGCTCAGAGGCGAACTACGAGCAGTACTTC	CASSSEANYEQYF
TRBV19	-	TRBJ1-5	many	TGTGCCAGTAGTATAGGACTGGCAAGCAATCAGCCCCAGCATTTT	CASSIGLASNQPQHF
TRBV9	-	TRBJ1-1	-	TGTGCCAGCAGTCCCGCGACAGGACAGACTGAAGCTTTCTTT	CASSPATGQTEAFF
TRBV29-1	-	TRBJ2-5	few	TGCAGCGTTGTGGGGGATCGCCAAGAGACCCAGTACTTC	CSVVGDRQETQYF
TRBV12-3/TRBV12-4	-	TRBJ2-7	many	TGTGCCAGCAGTTTCCTGGGGGCGAAGGAGCAGTACTTC	CASSFLGAKEQYF
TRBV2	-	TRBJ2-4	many	TGTGCCAGCAGTGGGGACGGACTAGCCAAAAACATTCAGTACTTC	CASSGDGLAKNIQYF
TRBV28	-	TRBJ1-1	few	TGTGCCAGCAGTTCAGTATCCAGGGAAGCTTTCTTT	CASSSVSREAFF
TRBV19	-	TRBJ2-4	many	TGTGCCAGTAGTCCTCCGGAACAGAGAAACATTCAGTACTTC	CASSPPEQRNIQYF
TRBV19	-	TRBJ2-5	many	TGTGCCAGTAGCACTAGGGGGTTAGTCCAAGAGACCCAGTACTTC	CASSTRGLVQETQYF
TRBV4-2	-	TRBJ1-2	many	TGTGCCAGCAGCCCACTCGGGGGGGCTTTAGGCTACACCTTC	CASSPLGGALGYTF
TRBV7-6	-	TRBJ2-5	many	TGTGCCAGCAGCTTAGAGGCGGGACAAGAGACCCAGTACTTC	CASSLEAGQETQYF
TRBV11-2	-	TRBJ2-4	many	TGTGCCAGCAGCTTAGGAGGGATACAAAACATTCAGTACTTC	CASSLGGIQNIQYF
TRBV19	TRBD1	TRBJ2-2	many	TGTGCCAGTAGAGCCACAGGGGACACCGGGGAGCTGTTTTTT	CASRATGDTGELFF
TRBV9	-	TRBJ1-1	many	TGTGCCAGCAGCGTAGCACAGGGTCTGAACACTGAAGCTTTCTTT	CASSVAQGLNTEAFF
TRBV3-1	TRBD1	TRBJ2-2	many	TGTGCCAGCAGCCAAGAGAGAGGGACAGGGGGCGACACCGGGGAGCTGTTTTTT	CASSQERGTGGDTGELFF
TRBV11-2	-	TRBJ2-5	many	TGTGCCAGCAGCTTACGTCCGGACAGTTACCAAGAGACCCAGTACTTC	CASSLRPDSYQETQYF
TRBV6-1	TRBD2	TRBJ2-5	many	TGTGCCAGCAGTCAGACGGGACTAGCGGAGGCCCAGTACTTC	CASSQTGLAEAQYF
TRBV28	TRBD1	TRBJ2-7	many	TGTGCCAGCAGTTTGACAGGGGACGAGCAGTACTTC	CASSLTGDEQYF
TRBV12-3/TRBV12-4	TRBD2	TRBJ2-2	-	TGTGCCAGCAGGCAACTAGCGGGAGGAACCGGGGAGCTGTTTTTT	CASRQLAGGTGELFF
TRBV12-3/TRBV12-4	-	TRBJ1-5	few	TGTGCCAGCAGTTTTGCTGATAGGGAAGGTCAGCCCCAGCATTTT	CASSFADREGQPQHF
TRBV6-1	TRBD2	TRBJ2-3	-	TGTGCCAGCAGTGAAGCAGCGGGGGGCACAGATACGCAGTATTTT	CASSEAAGGTDTQYF
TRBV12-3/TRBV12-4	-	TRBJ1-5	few	TGTGCCAGCAGTTTCAGGCAGAATCAGCCCCAGCATTTT	CASSFRQNQPQHF
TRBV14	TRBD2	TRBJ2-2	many	TGTGCCAGCAGCCTTCTAGCGGGAGCGATCACCAGGGAGCTGTTTTTT	CASSLLAGAITRELFF
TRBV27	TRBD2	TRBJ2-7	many	TGTGCCAGCAGCCGTGGGACTAGTTTTTACGAGCAGTACTTC	CASSRGTSFYEQYF
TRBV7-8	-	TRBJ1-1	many	TGTGCCAGCAGCTTAGGGTCGGTAGGGGGGAACACTGAAGCTTTCTTT	CASSLGSVGGNTEAFF
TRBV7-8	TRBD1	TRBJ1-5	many	TGTGCCAGCAGCTTAGGGGCAGGGGGCCAGCCCCAGCATTTT	CASSLGAGGQPQHF
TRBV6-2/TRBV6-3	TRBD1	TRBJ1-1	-	TGTGCCGGCAGCCCACAGTGGGACAGGCCGAACACTGAAGCTTTCTTT	CAGSPQWDRPNTEAFF
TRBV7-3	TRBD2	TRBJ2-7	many	TGTGCCAGCAGCGCCTTGTCCGTGAGACTAGCGGGAGTGGTTCAATCCTACGAGCAGTACTTC	CASSALSVRLAGVVQSYEQYF
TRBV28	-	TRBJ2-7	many	TGTGCCAGCCCTGGGGAGGGCAGGGGCCCGTACGAGCAGTACTTC	CASPGEGRGPYEQYF
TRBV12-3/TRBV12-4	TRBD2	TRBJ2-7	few	TGTGCCAGCAGGGGACTAGCGGGGGCCTACGAGCAGTACTTC	CASRGLAGAYEQYF
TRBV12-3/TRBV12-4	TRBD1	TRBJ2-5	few	TGTGCCAGCAGCACCGGGGACAGGGATCAAGAGACCCAGTACTTC	CASSTGDRDQETQYF
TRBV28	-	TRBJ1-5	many	TGTGCCAGCAGTTTAGGGGGGAGGGGTTGGGGCAATCAGCCCCAGCATTTT	CASSLGGRGWGNQPQHF
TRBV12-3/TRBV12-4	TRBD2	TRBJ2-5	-	TGTGCCAGCACCCTCCTAGCGGGGGTCCAAGAGACCCAGTACTTC	CASTLLAGVQETQYF
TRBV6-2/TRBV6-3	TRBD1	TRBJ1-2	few	TGTGCCAGCGGGGGACAGAGACTATTCTATGGCTACACCTTC	CASGGQRLFYGYTF